One sample yielded the 13 T cell receptor beta chains listed below, sequenced in a study. In TCRdb, the RT-PCR reads were re-called with MiXCR into one record per CDR3 protein. In the table there are about 680,000 distinct CDR3 sequences, 14% of which are singletons. The material sequenced was memory CD4+ T cells from blood. The receptor source for this set is a female donor in good health, serving as a healthy control.

The chain links TRBV5-1 to TRBJ2-6, with D uncertain. Germline V gene lookup returns CDR1 SGHRS and CDR2 YFSETQ. The germline V and J ends were trimmed by 0 bases and 0 bases, with 7 bases remaining between them. The CDR3 has 16 residues. DNA of the CDR3: TGCGCCAGCAGCTTGGAGGGTTTCTCTGGGGCCAACGTCCTGACTTTC. The encoded protein is CASSLEGFSGANVLTF.

This rearrangement joins TRBV6-1 to TRBJ2-3; TRBD1 agrees at 7 bases. V shed 6 bases, J shed 2 bases, and the junction held 5 bases outside the gene matches. The CDR3 covers 14 residues. The germline V gene has CDR1 MNHNS and CDR2 SASEGT. CDR3 amino acids: CASRPGTDTDTQYF. The CDR3, as DNA: TGTGCCAGCAGGCCTGGGACAGACACAGATACGCAGTATTTT.

This clonotype was observed many times. This chain links TRBV27 with TRBJ1-1, with D unclear. This CDR3 has 14 amino acids. With 4 bases removed from V and 5 bases from J, the gap between germline ends came to 14 bases. In germline, CDR1 is MNHEY, CDR2 SMNVEV (reference sequence). Here the CDR3 DNA reads TGTGCCAGCAGTTACACCCGGGGTAGGACTGAAGCTTTCTTT. Residues: CASSYTRGRTEAFF.

Comments on this clonotype: The final CDR3 position lacks the conserved phenylalanine or tryptophan, pointing to a likely read error. The V call is TRBV20-1, the J call TRBJ1-1, with 9 bases identical to TRBD1. Trimming at V came to 0 bases and at J to 4 bases, leaving 3 bases not matched to a gene. The germline gives CDR1 DFQATT, CDR2 SNEGSKA (reference sequence). The CDR3 covers 14 residues. The CDR3, as DNA: TGCAGTGCTAGAGATGGGGACAGGGTCACTGAAGCTTTCTCT. This codes for CSARDGDRVTEAFS.

This chain uses TRBV7-9 with TRBJ2-7; TRBD2 matches at 7 bases. Germline V CDR1 and CDR2: SEHNR, FQNEAQ (reference sequence). The ends lost 3 bases at V and 10 bases at J; junction bases unmatched: 6. CDR3 length equals 12 residues. Written as DNA, the CDR3 is TGTGCCAGCAGCTTTTCGCGGGAGAACCAGTACTTC. It encodes CASSFSRENQYF.

This clonotype was recorded only once. The V and J genes are TRBV6-5 and TRBJ1-3; tentative D call: TRBD1 (5 bases). There are 15 residues in the CDR3. Germline loops: CDR1 MNHEY, CDR2 SVGAGI. V lost 6 bases, J lost 0 bases, and 12 bases lay in between. Here the CDR3 reads CASRWGRTSGNTIYF. Here the CDR3 DNA reads TGTGCCAGCAGGTGGGGACGGACCTCTGGAAACACCATATATTTT.

This clonotype was detected ten times or more. The gene calls are TRBV29-1 and TRBJ2-1, with TRBD2 as a possible D gene (6 bases). V dropped 4 bases and J dropped 10 bases, with 17 bases sitting between them. The CDR3 is 13 residues long. From germline, CDR1 is SQVTM and CDR2 ANQGSEA. CDR3 residues: CSVGGGYLREQFF. DNA of the CDR3: TGCAGCGTTGGAGGAGGGTATTTGAGAGAGCAGTTCTTC.

The chain recombines TRBV20-1 with TRBJ2-7; D perhaps matches TRBD1 (6 bases). Germline V gene sequence: CDR1 DFQATT, CDR2 SNEGSKA (reference sequence). V was clipped by 6 bases and J by 1 base, with 16 bases between them. This CDR3 is built from 14 residues. The CDR3 here is CSAARTAFSYEQYF. CDR3 DNA: TGCAGTGCCGCCCGGACAGCCTTTTCCTACGAGCAGTACTTC.

This clonotype was found a few times. The genes are TRBV4-3 and TRBJ2-3; 10 bases agree with TRBD2. The CDR3 is 19 amino acids. The V gene end was trimmed by 0 bases and the J gene end by 0 bases; junction bases not matched to a gene: 9. CDR1 is LGHNA and CDR2 is YSLEER in the germline V gene. The CDR3 bases are TGCGCCAGCAGCCAAGAGGCTAGCGGGGGCGCTTCTAGCACAGATACGCAGTATTTT. Amino acid sequence: CASSQEASGGASSTDTQYF.

Comments on this clonotype: The CDR3 does not close with the conserved phenylalanine or tryptophan, likely indicating a read error. The CDR3 DNA reads as TGTGCCAGCAGGGGCGGAGCGGGGGAGACCCAGTACTTA. It specifies CASRGGAGETQYL. The gene calls are TRBV7-3 and TRBJ2-5; 7 nucleotides line up with TRBD2. The J segment lost 5 bases and the V segment lost 6 bases, leaving 6 bases of the junction unmatched. Germline CDR1 SGHTA, CDR2 FQGTGA. The CDR3 totals 13 residues.

The rearrangement uses TRBV6-1 and TRBJ1-2; 7 bases fit TRBD1. This CDR3 has 13 amino acids. V was pared by 7 bases and J by 8 bases, with 10 bases of the junction left unmatched. CDR1 is MNHNS, CDR2 SASEGT, per germline. CDR3 sequence (DNA): TGTGCCAGCAAGGAAGAGGGGGCGTCCGGCTACACCTTC. As protein: CASKEEGASGYTF.

This sequence joins TRBV24-1 and TRBJ2-7; the D is unclear. V lost 5 bases to trimming and J lost 2 bases, with 12 bases between them. This CDR3 spans 14 amino acids. Germline V gene lookup returns CDR1 KGHDR and CDR2 SFDVKD. The CDR3 coding sequence is TGTGCCACCAGTGGGGCGGCAGACCCCTACGAGCAGTACTTC. Encoded protein: CATSGAADPYEQYF.

The chain employs TRBV7-9 and TRBJ1-2, with 7 bases fitting TRBD1. The V gene's germline CDR1 is SEHNR and CDR2 FQNEAQ (reference sequence). V shed 4 bases and J 7 bases; nucleotides not matched to a gene: 18. The CDR3 spans 17 residues. The CDR3 DNA reads TGTGCCAGCAGCTCTCAGGGGGGGGGCCCCCAGATGGGTGGCTACACCTTC. It specifies CASSSQGGGPQMGGYTF.